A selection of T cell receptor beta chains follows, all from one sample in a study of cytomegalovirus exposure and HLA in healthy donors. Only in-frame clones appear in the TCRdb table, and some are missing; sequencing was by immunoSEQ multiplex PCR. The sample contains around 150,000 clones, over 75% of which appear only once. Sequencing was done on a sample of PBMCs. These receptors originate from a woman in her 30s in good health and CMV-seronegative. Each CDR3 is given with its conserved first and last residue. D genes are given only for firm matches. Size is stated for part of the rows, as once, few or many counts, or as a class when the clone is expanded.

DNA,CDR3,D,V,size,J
TGTGCCAGTAGTATAGAGTGGGACAGCGTCTTAGATTCACCCCTCCACTTT,CASSIEWDSVLDSPLHF,TRBD1,TRBV19,.,TRBJ1-6
TGCGCCAGCAGCTTGATATCTAGCGGGCAAGAGACCCAGTACTTC,CASSLISSGQETQYF,TRBD2,TRBV5-1,.,TRBJ2-5
TGTGCCAGCAACTCGGGATTGGGGGGAGAGACCCAGTACTTC,CASNSGLGGETQYF,.,TRBV5-6,.,TRBJ2-5
TGCGCCAGCAGCTTGGAACAGGCCCAAGAGACCCAGTACTTC,CASSLEQAQETQYF,.,TRBV5-1,many,TRBJ2-5
TGTGCCAGCAGCTTTGGGGCGAATGAGCAGTTCTTC,CASSFGANEQFF,.,TRBV7-8,.,TRBJ2-1
TGTGCCAGCAGCCTCGAAGGCGCCGGGGGCTACACCTTC,CASSLEGAGGYTF,.,TRBV6-6,.,TRBJ1-2
TGTGCCAGCAGCTCGGGACTAGCGGGGACCTACGAGCAGTACTTC,CASSSGLAGTYEQYF,TRBD2,TRBV6-1,.,TRBJ2-7
TGTGCTACAAAGGACCACAGATTGGGAGGTCAGCCCCAGCATTTT,CATKDHRLGGQPQHF,.,TRBV28,few,TRBJ1-5
TGTGCCTGGGGGACAGGCAATTCACCCCTCCACTTT,CAWGTGNSPLHF,TRBD1,TRBV30,.,TRBJ1-6
TGTGCCAGCAGCGCGAGGACAGGGGGAGATACGCAGTATTTT,CASSARTGGDTQYF,TRBD1,TRBV9,.,TRBJ2-3
TGTGCCAGCAGTTACCCCGACAGTAATGAGCAGTTCTTC,CASSYPDSNEQFF,.,TRBV6-5,.,TRBJ2-1
TGTGCCAGCAGCAAGACTAGCGGGGCTGGGGAGACCCAGTACTTC,CASSKTSGAGETQYF,TRBD2,TRBV7-3,few,TRBJ2-5
TGTGCCAGCAGTGACGAGACAGGAGGTTCACCCCTCCACTTT,CASSDETGGSPLHF,.,TRBV2,.,TRBJ1-6
TGTGCCAGCAGTCGAACAGGGGGCGATGGCTACACCTTC,CASSRTGGDGYTF,TRBD1,TRBV6-5,.,TRBJ1-2
TGTGCCAGCAGCCAGCAACTAGTAGTCCTAACCGGGGAGCTGTTTTTT,CASSQQLVVLTGELFF,.,TRBV14,.,TRBJ2-2
TGCGCCAGCAGCTCCGACAGGGTGGCGGCTTTCTTT,CASSSDRVAAFF,TRBD1,TRBV5-1,.,TRBJ1-1
TGTGCCAGCCCCGAAGGGGCGGACCATGAAAAACTGTTTTTT,CASPEGADHEKLFF,.,TRBV21-1,once,TRBJ1-4